The 8 T cell receptor beta chains below come from one sample, sequenced in a study of shared clonotypes between healthy human individuals. TCRdb's copy holds only in-frame clones and misses some; the assay was immunoSEQ multiplex PCR. The sample consists of hundreds of thousands of clones, roughly 95% of them appearing once. The naive CD8 fraction comprised CD45RO-negative cells positively selected for CCR7 and excluded terminally differentiated effector memory CD45RA+ cells. The sequencing sample was made of naive CD8+ T cells sorted from blood. These receptors all come from a woman aged 30 to 39 in good health.

The chain has TRBV28 and TRBJ2-1; possibly TRBD2 for D (5 bases). Trimming took 9 bases from V and 8 from J, leaving 14 bases between them. CDR1 and CDR2 (germline): MDHEN, SYDVKM. The CDR3 is 12 amino acids. CDR3 DNA sequence: TGTGCCAGTTTTGAGGGTGAGGATGAGCAGTTCTTC. It codes for CASFEGEDEQFF.

The V and J genes are TRBV7-2 and TRBJ2-7; D remains unclear. CDR3 size: 13 residues. V was shortened by 3 bases and J by 3 bases, with 9 bases between the two germline ends. Germline V gives CDR1 SGHTA, CDR2 FQGNSA. The CDR3 nucleotides read TGTGCCAGCAGCTTCGCCGACCGCTACGAGCAGTACTTC. Encoded protein: CASSFADRYEQYF.

V gene TRBV4-2 combines with J gene TRBJ2-3; 9 nucleotides line up with TRBD2. CDR1 is LGHNA and CDR2 is YNFKEQ in the germline V gene. V shed 0 bases, J shed 5 bases, and the junction held 6 bases outside the gene matches. The CDR3 contains 16 residues. CDR3 loop: CASSQDIAGEGDTQYF. DNA for the CDR3: TGTGCCAGCAGCCAAGATATAGCGGGAGAAGGAGATACGCAGTATTTT.

The chain joins TRBV13 to TRBJ2-2; a weak D match, TRBD1 (6 bases). Germline V CDR1 and CDR2: PRHDT, FYEKMQ (reference sequence). The V gene lost 7 bases and the J gene lost 5 bases, with 17 bases spanning the gap. The CDR3 totals 15 residues. CDR3 sequence (DNA): TGTGCCAGCAACCAAGCCGACAGGACGACCGGGGAGCTGTTTTTT. Residues: CASNQADRTTGELFF. The full variable domain, in which reference TRBV13 and TRBJ2-2 provide the parts outside the CDR3, is AAGVIQSPRHLIKEKRETATLKCYPIPRHDTVYWYQQGPGQDPQFLISFYEKMQSDKGSIPDRFSAQQFSDYHSELNMSSLELGDSALYFCASNQADRTTGELFFGEGSRLTVL.

The rearrangement links TRBV7-2 to TRBJ1-2, with 9 nucleotides matching TRBD1. The CDR3 runs to 18 residues. Germline V gene lookup returns CDR1 SGHTA and CDR2 FQGNSA. The J segment lost 3 bases and the V segment lost 7 bases, leaving 18 bases of the junction unmatched. The CDR3 DNA reads as TGTGCCAGCACCGGAGGTGGGACAGGGACTTTGATCCACTATGGCTACACCTTC. Its translation is CASTGGGTGTLIHYGYTF. Based on the CDR3 plus reference TRBV7-2 and TRBJ1-2, the full variable domain is GAGVSQSPSNKVTEKGKDVELRCDPISGHTALYWYRQSLGQGLEFLIYFQGNSAPDKSGLPSDRFSAERTGGSVSTLTIQRTQQEDSAVYLCASTGGGTGTLIHYGYTFGSGTRLTVV.

The V gene is TRBV6-5, the J gene TRBJ2-3; D is unresolved. The CDR3 runs to 11 residues. Germline V gene sequence: CDR1 MNHEY, CDR2 SVGAGI. With 8 bases removed from V and 5 bases from J, the gap between germline ends came to 8 bases. Here the CDR3 reads CASDFGDTQYF. The CDR3 coding sequence is TGTGCCAGCGACTTCGGAGATACGCAGTATTTT.

The chain joins TRBV28 to TRBJ2-7, with D maybe TRBD2 (5 bases). Germline CDR1 MDHEN, CDR2 SYDVKM. The CDR3 consists of 14 residues. The V and J ends lost 10 bases and 5 bases respectively, with 21 bases between them. The CDR3 DNA sequence: TGTGCCACCCGATTAGCGCGGATAACGAACGAGCAGTACTTC. Translation: CATRLARITNEQYF.

The chain uses TRBV4-1 and TRBJ2-7; D is uncertain. The CDR3 consists of 15 residues. From germline, CDR1 is MGHRA and CDR2 YSYEKL. V was trimmed by 0 bases and J by 6 bases, leaving 15 bases between them. The DNA of the CDR3 is TGCGCCAGCAGCCAAGATCCGAGTAGTGGTCGCGAGCAGTACTTC. Translated: CASSQDPSSGREQYF.